Sequencing of this T cell receptor beta chain was carried out in a study of T-cell memory formation after mild COVID-19. Overall study findings and caveats: The SARS-CoV-2 specificity of second-wave clones reaching peak at day 37 remained unverified.

This clonotype has a count of ten or more. Its antigen is not identified. The germline gives CDR1 SGHVS, CDR2 FQNEAQ. The germline V and J ends were trimmed by 2 bases and 0 bases, with 14 bases remaining between them. The CDR3 has 18 amino acids. Each CDR3 protein is one row after TCRdb ran MiXCR on the 5' RACE reads. The sample shows about 29,000 distinct CDR3 sequences, 12% of them seen only once. Sequenced: PBMCs or a T cell subset sorted from them (not recorded which). The chain carries TRBV7-8 and TRBJ2-6; D unclear. The sequence derives from an adult woman who had mild COVID-19 (a few samples of this study predate the infection). Cell type and time point are not known. The CDR3 sequence: CASSLFLSEASGANVLTF. In DNA, the CDR3 is TGTGCCAGCAGCTTATTTCTTTCTGAAGCCTCTGGGGCCAACGTCCTGACTTTC.